The present entry profiles one T cell receptor (beta chain) with its context. Its antigen is not identified. The sample comes from a study of cytomegalovirus exposure and HLA in healthy donors. The primer mix had 60 Vbeta and 13 Jbeta primers. Generated by immunoSEQ multiplex PCR, the TCRdb table keeps only in-frame clones and is missing some. The repertoire includes about 210,000 clones, 82% of them detected once, and approximately 6.5% sits in the top ten. The germline gives CDR1 SGDLS, CDR2 YYNGEE. CDR3 length: 16 residues. The junction had 5 bases not matched to a gene; V was cut back by 3 bases and J by 4 bases. General study findings and limits: Common viral pathogens seemed to be connected with several of the most significant clusters, according to a later analysis.

The TCR sequence derives from a middle-aged man in good health and CMV-seropositive. Material: PBMCs. The genes are TRBV9 and TRBJ2-1; 12 bases are shared with TRBD1. The DNA of the CDR3 is TGTGCCAGCAGCGACGGGACAGGGGGCGCTTACAATGAGCAGTTCTTC. It translates to CASSDGTGGAYNEQFF.